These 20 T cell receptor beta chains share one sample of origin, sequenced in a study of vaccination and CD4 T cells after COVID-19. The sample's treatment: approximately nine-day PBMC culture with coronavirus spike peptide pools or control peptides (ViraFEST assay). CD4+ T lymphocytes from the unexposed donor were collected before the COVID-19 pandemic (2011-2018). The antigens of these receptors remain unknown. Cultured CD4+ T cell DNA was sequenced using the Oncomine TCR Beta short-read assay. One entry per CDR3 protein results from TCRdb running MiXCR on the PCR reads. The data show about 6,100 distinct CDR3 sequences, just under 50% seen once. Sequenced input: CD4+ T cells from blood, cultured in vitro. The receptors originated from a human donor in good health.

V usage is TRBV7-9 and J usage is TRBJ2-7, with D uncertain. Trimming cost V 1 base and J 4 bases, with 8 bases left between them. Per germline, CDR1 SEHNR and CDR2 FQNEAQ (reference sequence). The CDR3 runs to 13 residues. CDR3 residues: CASSLGGIYEQYF. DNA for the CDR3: TGTGCCAGCAGCTTAGGTGGCATTTACGAGCAGTACTTC.

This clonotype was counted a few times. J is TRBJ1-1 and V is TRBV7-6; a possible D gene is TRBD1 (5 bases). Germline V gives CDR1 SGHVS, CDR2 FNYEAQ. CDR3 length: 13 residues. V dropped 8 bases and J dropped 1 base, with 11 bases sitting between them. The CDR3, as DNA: TGTGCCAGCGGGGGTATGGGGAACACTGAAGCTTTCTTT. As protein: CASGGMGNTEAFF.

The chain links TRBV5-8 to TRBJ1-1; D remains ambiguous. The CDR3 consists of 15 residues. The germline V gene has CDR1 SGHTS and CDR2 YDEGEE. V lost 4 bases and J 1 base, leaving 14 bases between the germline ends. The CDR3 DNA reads TGTGCCAGCAGCCGCGCCGGGGTGGGGAACACTGAAGCTTTCTTT. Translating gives CASSRAGVGNTEAFF.

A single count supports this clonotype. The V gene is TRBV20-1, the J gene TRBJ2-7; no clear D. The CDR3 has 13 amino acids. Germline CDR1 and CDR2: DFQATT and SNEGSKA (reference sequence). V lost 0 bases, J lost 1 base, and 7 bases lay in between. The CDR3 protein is CSARDLLSYEQYF. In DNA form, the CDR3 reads TGCAGTGCTAGAGATTTACTTTCCTACGAGCAGTACTTC.

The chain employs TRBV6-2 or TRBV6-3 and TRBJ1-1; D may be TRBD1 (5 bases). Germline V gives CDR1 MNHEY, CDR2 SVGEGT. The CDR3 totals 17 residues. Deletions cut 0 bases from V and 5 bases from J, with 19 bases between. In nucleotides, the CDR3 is TGTGCCAGCAGTTACTCGCATGGGGCAGGCGAGGGGACTGAAGCTTTCTTT. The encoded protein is CASSYSHGAGEGTEAFF.

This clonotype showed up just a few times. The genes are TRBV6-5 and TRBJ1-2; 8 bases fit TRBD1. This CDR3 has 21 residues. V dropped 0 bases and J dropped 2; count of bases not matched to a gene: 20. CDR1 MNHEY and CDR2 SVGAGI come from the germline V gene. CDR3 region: CASSYSVGQEWRWRRNYGYTF. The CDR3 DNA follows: TGTGCCAGCAGTTACTCGGTGGGACAGGAGTGGCGCTGGCGCAGAAACTATGGCTACACCTTC.

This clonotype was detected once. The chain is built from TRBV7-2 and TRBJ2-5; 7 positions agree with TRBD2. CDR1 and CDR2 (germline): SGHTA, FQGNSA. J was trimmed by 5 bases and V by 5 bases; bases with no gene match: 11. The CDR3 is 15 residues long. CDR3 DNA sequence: TGTGCCAGCAGCCCGAGGAGCGGGGAAGAGGAGACCCAGTACTTC. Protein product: CASSPRSGEEETQYF.

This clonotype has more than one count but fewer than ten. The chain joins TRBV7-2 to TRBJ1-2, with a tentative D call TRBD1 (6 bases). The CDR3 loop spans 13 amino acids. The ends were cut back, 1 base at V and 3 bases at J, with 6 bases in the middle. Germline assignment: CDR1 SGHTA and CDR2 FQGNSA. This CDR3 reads CASSLGQDYGYTF. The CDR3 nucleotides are TGTGCCAGCAGCTTAGGACAGGACTATGGCTACACCTTC. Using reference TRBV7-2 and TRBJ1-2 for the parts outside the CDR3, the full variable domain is GAGVSQSPSNKVTEKGKDVELRCDPISGHTALYWYRQSLGQGLEFLIYFQGNSAPDKSGLPSDRFSAERTGGSVSTLTIQRTQQEDSAVYLCASSLGQDYGYTFGSGTRLTVV.

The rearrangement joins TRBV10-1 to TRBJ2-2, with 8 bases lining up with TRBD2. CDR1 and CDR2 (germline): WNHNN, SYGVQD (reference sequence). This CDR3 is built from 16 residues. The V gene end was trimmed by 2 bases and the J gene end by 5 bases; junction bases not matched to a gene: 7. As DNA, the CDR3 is TGCGCCAGCAGTGAGCCGGGGGGGGACGGAACCGGGGAGCTGTTTTTT. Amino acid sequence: CASSEPGGDGTGELFF.

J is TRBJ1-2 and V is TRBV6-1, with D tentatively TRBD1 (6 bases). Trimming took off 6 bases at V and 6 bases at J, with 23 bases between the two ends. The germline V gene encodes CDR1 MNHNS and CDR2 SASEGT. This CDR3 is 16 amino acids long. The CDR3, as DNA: TGTGCCAGCAGCCTAGTCCCCTCGGGGGGCGCGAATGGCTACACCTTC. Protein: CASSLVPSGGANGYTF.

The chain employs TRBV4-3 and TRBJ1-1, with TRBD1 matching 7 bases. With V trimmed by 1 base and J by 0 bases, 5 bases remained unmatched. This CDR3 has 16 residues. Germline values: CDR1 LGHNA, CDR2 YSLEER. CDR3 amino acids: CASSQVPGTVNTEAFF. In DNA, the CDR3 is TGCGCCAGCAGCCAAGTCCCCGGGACAGTGAACACTGAAGCTTTCTTT.

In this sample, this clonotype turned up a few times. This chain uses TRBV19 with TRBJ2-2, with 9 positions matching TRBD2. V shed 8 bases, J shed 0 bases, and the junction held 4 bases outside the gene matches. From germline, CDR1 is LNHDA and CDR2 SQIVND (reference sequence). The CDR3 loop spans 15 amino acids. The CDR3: CASQERGANTGELFF. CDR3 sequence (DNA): TGTGCCAGTCAGGAGCGGGGGGCGAACACCGGGGAGCTGTTTTTT.

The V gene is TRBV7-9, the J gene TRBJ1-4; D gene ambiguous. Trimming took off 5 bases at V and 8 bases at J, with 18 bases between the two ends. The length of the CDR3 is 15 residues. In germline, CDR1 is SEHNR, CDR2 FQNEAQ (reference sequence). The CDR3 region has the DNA TGTGCCAGCAGCCAAACGAGAGGGAACCAGGAAAAACTGTTTTTT. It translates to CASSQTRGNQEKLFF. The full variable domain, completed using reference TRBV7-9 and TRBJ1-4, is DTGVSQNPRHKITKRGQNVTFRCDPISEHNRLYWYRQTLGQGPEFLTYFQNEAQLEKSRLLSDRFSAERPKGSFSTLEIQRTEQGDSAMYLCASSQTRGNQEKLFFGSGTQLSVL.

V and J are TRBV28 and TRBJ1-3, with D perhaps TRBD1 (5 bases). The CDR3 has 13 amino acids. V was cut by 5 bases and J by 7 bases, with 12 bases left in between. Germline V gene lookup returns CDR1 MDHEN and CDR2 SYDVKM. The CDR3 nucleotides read TGTGCCAGCAGTCCTGGGGACGTTAACACCATATATTTT. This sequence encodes CASSPGDVNTIYF. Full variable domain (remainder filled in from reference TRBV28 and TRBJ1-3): DVKVTQSSRYLVKRTGEKVFLECVQDMDHENMFWYRQDPGLGLRLIYFSYDVKMKEKGDIPEGYSVSREKKERFSLILESASTNQTSMYLCASSPGDVNTIYFGEGSWLTVV.

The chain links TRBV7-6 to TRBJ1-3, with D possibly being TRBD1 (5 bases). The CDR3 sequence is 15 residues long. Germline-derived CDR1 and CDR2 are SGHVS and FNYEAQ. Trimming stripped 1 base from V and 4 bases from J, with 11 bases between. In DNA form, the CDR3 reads TGTGCCAGCAGCTTAGTCGGGGGATCAGGAAACACCATATATTTT. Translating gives CASSLVGGSGNTIYF.

The CDR3 nucleotides read TGTGCCAGCAGCTTAGGCACTAGCGGGAGGAGGCTGGGGAATGAGCAGTTCTTC. It encodes CASSLGTSGRRLGNEQFF. The rearrangement joins TRBV11-2 to TRBJ2-1; TRBD2 matches 12 bases. With 1 base clipped from V and 7 bases from J, the junction kept 11 bases outside the gene matches. The CDR3 has 18 residues. Germline V gene data show CDR1 as SGHAT and CDR2 as FQNNGV.

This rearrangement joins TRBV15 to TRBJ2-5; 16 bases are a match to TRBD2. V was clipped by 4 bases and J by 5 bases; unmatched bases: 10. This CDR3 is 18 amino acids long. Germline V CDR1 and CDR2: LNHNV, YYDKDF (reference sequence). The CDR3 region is CATSMPGLAGGLGETQYF. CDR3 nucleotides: TGTGCCACCAGCATGCCGGGACTAGCGGGGGGGCTCGGTGAGACCCAGTACTTC.

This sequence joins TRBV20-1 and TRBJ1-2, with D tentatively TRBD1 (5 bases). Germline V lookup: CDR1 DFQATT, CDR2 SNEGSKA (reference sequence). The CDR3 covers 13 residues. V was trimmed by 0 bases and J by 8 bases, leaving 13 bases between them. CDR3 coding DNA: TGCAGTGCTAGAGATCGGGGCCTCTTGGGCTACACCTTC. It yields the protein CSARDRGLLGYTF.

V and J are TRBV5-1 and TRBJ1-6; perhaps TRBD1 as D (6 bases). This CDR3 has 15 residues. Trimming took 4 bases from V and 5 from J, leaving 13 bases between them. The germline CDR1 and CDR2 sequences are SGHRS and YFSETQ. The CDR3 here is CASSPPTGDNSPLHF. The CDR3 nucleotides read TGCGCCAGCAGCCCCCCGACAGGAGATAATTCACCCCTCCACTTT.

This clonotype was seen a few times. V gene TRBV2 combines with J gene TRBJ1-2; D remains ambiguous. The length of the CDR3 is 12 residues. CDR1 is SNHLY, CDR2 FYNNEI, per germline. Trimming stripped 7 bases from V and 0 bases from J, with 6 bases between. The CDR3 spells CASKNPNYGYTF. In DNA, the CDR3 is TGTGCCAGCAAGAATCCTAACTATGGCTACACCTTC. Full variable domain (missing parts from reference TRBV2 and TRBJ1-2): EPEVTQTPSHQVTQMGQEVILRCVPISNHLYFYWYRQILGQKVEFLVSFYNNEISEKSEIFDDQFSVERPDGSNFTLKIRSTKLEDSAMYFCASKNPNYGYTFGSGTRLTVV.